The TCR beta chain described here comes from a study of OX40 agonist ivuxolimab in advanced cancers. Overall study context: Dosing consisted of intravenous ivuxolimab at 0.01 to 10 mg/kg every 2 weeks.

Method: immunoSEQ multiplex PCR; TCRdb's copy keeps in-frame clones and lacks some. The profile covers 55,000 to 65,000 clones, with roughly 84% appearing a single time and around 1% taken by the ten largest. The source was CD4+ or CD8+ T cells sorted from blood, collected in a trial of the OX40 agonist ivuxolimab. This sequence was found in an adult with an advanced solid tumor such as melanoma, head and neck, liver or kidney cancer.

The CDR3 spells CASSERGPIPRGQFF. The CDR3 nucleotides are TGTGCCAGCAGCGAAAGGGGACCCATCCCGAGGGGGCAGTTCTTC. The chain carries TRBV14 and TRBJ2-1, with D perhaps matching TRBD1 or TRBD2 (5 bases each). V was cut by 5 bases and J by 12 bases, with 23 bases left in between. The length of the CDR3 is 15 residues. Germline CDR1 SGHDN, CDR2 FVKESK.